The T cell receptor beta chain described here comes from a study of OX40 agonist ivuxolimab in advanced cancers. This CDR3 has 15 residues. CDR1 and CDR2 (germline): MNHEY, SMNVEV (reference sequence). The V end was cut by 8 bases, the J end by 4 bases, with 20 bases between. Systemic immunosuppression or autoimmune disease history was grounds to exclude patients. The study sampled blood at baseline, cycle 4 day 1, and cycle 7 day 1. General study points: At 0.1 to 3.0 mg/kg, clonal expansion of CD4+ and CD8+ blood T cells had occurred by week 6. More expanded clones were seen, on average, in CD8+ T cells than in CD4+.

Turning to this clone: The antigen is undetermined.

Measured with immunoSEQ multiplex PCR; TCRdb has only the in-frame clones, and not every one. The sample includes approximately 79,000 clones, 85% to 95% of them seen just once. The V gene is TRBV27, the J gene TRBJ1-1; D is ambiguous. The origin of this receptor is an adult with an advanced solid tumor such as melanoma, head and neck, liver or kidney cancer. Material: CD4+ or CD8+ T cells sorted from blood, obtained in a trial of the OX40 agonist ivuxolimab. The CDR3 sequence is CASRAPTTTSTEAFF. CDR3 DNA: TGTGCCAGCCGAGCACCGACGACAACTAGCACTGAAGCTTTCTTT.